The source of this TCR beta chain is a study of human T cells and chemical hapten exposure. Study information: Patch tests of 0.01% DPC on the upper back were read at 6 days.

It was the library that attached unique molecular identifiers to individual cDNA molecules. MiXCR, applied by TCRdb to the RACE reads, yields one record per CDR3 protein. The sample holds 350,000 to 400,000 distinct CDR3 sequences, around 6% seen once. Trimming pared 0 bases from V and 0 bases from J, leaving 8 bases between. The CDR3 totals 15 residues. Germline CDR1 SEHNR, CDR2 FQNEAQ (reference sequence). Noted time point: patch test 2, 6 weeks after DPC sensitization. Treatment given: therapeutic diphenylcyclopropenone sensitization with weekly scalp DPC. At least ten counts were recorded for this clonotype.

The genes are TRBV7-9 and TRBJ1-2; D perhaps matches TRBD1 (5 bases). Sequenced material: whole blood, taken in connection with sensitization to the hapten diphenylcyclopropenone (DPC). The source is a woman between 18 and 29 years old with alopecia areata. Some clones in this sample may be carry-over from other donors' samples. The CDR3 loop is CASSLAGASNYGYTF. The CDR3 coding sequence is TGTGCCAGCAGCTTAGCAGGGGCGTCTAACTATGGCTACACCTTC.